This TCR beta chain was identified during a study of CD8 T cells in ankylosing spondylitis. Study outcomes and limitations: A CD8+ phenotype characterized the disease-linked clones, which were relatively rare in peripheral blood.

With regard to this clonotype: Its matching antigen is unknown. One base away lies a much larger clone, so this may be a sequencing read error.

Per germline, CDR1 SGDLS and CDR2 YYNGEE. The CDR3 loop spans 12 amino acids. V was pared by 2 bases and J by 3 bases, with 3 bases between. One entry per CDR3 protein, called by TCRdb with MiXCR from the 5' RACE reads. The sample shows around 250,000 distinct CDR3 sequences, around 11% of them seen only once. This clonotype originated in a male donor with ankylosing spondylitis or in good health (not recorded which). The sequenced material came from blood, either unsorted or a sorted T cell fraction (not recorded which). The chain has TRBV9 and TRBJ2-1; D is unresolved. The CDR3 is CASSVNYNEQFF. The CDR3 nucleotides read TGTGCCAGCAGCGTGAACTACAATGAGCAGTTCTTC.